This T cell receptor beta chain originates from a study of T cell responses to AZD1222 COVID-19 vaccine. Study-wide results and caveats: Breadth and depth of Spike-specific TCRs rose after two AZD1222 doses. Unmutated variant regions are reportedly targeted by nearly half of spike-specific TCRs.

CDR3 length: 14 amino acids. The V gene end was trimmed by 4 bases and the J gene end by 8 bases; junction bases not matched to a gene: 11. The germline V gene encodes CDR1 SGHRS and CDR2 YFSETQ. Method: immunoSEQ multiplex PCR; TCRdb's copy keeps in-frame clones and lacks some. The sample contains tens of thousands of clones, 70% to 85% of which appear only once. Worth noting for this clone: Its antigen is unknown.

The sequencing here drew on peripheral blood, taken on day 0 of MenACWY control vaccination. The chain couples TRBV5-1 to TRBJ1-2; the match to TRBD1 covers 7 bases. The clonotype comes from an adult in good health. In DNA, the CDR3 is TGCGCCAGCAGCACAACAGACAGGGTTGGGGGCTACACCTTC. Its translation is CASSTTDRVGGYTF.